This T cell receptor beta chain originates from a study of T cell repertoires in cytomegalovirus infection. This clonotype was observed a few times. TCRdb redid the calling of the reads with MiXCR, one entry per CDR3 protein. The sample yields a few hundred thousand distinct CDR3 sequences, approximately 15% seen once. Sequenced sample: CD8+ T cells from PBMCs. The TCR sequence derives from a human donor in good health (CMV status not recorded). Some clones in this sample may be carry-over from other donors' samples.

The CDR3 DNA reads TGCAGCGTCACAGATTTCTACGAGCAGTACTTC. Amino acids: CSVTDFYEQYF. The V gene is TRBV29-1, the J gene TRBJ2-7; D remains ambiguous. Between the trimmed V and J ends, which lost 6 bases and 3 bases, there was a span of 9 bases. Germline V gene data show CDR1 as SQVTM and CDR2 as ANQGSEA. This CDR3 spans 11 amino acids.